The 25 T cell receptor beta chains listed next were all sequenced from one sample in a study of cytomegalovirus exposure and HLA in healthy donors. The PCR contained 60 Vbeta and 13 Jbeta primers. The protocol was immunoSEQ multiplex PCR, while the TCRdb copy is restricted to in-frame clones and leaves out a portion. The table lists 150,000 to 200,000 clones, around 77% of them singletons. The sequencing sample was made of PBMCs. These receptor sequences come from a man aged 40-49 years in good health and CMV-seronegative.

The V call is TRBV7-9, the J call TRBJ2-7, with 10 bases matching TRBD1. This CDR3 has 15 residues. Germline assignment: CDR1 SEHNR and CDR2 FQNEAQ (reference sequence). V dropped 2 bases and J dropped 3; count of bases not matched to a gene: 4. The CDR3 bases are TGTGCCAGCAGCTTACGGACAGGGGGAATCTACGAGCAGTACTTC. Translation gives CASSLRTGGIYEQYF.

The chain recombines TRBV6-6 with TRBJ1-5, with 10 bases that match TRBD1. CDR1 MNHNY and CDR2 SVGAGI come from the germline V gene (reference sequence). V dropped 7 bases and J dropped 4; count of bases not matched to a gene: 7. The CDR3 is 15 amino acids. This CDR3 reads CASIKDRGDNQPQHF. The CDR3 DNA is TGTGCCAGCATTAAGGACAGGGGGGATAATCAGCCCCAGCATTTT.

The chain uses TRBV29-1 and TRBJ1-1; D gene ambiguous. Trimming took off 4 bases at V and 3 bases at J, with 6 bases between the two ends. From germline, CDR1 is SQVTM and CDR2 ANQGSEA. The CDR3 spans 11 residues. The CDR3 protein is CSVVQYTEAFF. DNA for the CDR3: TGCAGCGTTGTACAGTACACTGAAGCTTTCTTT.

The genes are TRBV6-5 and TRBJ1-1; D possibly corresponds to TRBD1 (6 bases). There are 14 residues in the CDR3. The V and J ends lost 6 bases and 9 bases respectively, with 20 bases between them. Germline V lookup: CDR1 MNHEY, CDR2 SVGAGI. This CDR3 reads CASRVDTWTEKAFF. Here the CDR3 DNA reads TGTGCCAGCAGAGTCGACACTTGGACAGAAAAAGCTTTCTTT.

The rearrangement links TRBV5-8 to TRBJ1-2, with TRBD1 matching 9 bases. J lost 5 bases, V lost 2 bases, and 4 bases had no gene match. The germline V gene encodes CDR1 SGHTS and CDR2 YDEGEE. This CDR3 has 14 residues. The CDR3 DNA sequence: TGTGCCAGCAGCTTATGGACAGGGGCGTATGGCTACACCTTC. This codes for CASSLWTGAYGYTF.

The V call is TRBV5-4, the J call TRBJ2-1; D might be TRBD2 (6 bases). The CDR3 is made up of 16 amino acids. CDR1 is SGHNT and CDR2 is YYREEE in the germline V gene (reference sequence). V lost 4 bases and J 7 bases, leaving 21 bases between the germline ends. CDR3 region: CASSRQGHSRENEQFF. The CDR3 DNA is TGTGCCAGCAGCCGGCAGGGCCACTCTCGGGAGAATGAGCAGTTCTTC.

J is TRBJ2-3 and V is TRBV7-2; 13 positions agree with TRBD2. The V gene end was trimmed by 0 bases and the J gene end by 3 bases; junction bases not matched to a gene: 0. Germline V lookup: CDR1 SGHTA, CDR2 FQGNSA. The CDR3 is 16 residues long. CDR3 nucleotides: TGTGCCAGCAGCTTAGCACTAGCGGGAGGGACAGATACGCAGTATTTT. Residues: CASSLALAGGTDTQYF.

V gene TRBV28 combines with J gene TRBJ2-5; TRBD2 agrees at 10 bases. The CDR3 runs 13 residues. V gave up 6 bases and J gave up 5 bases; unmatched junction bases: 3. Germline V CDR1 and CDR2: MDHEN, SYDVKM. The CDR3 loop is CASSLSGGETQYF. The DNA for the CDR3 is TGTGCCAGCAGCCTTAGCGGGGGGGAGACCCAGTACTTC.

The chain joins TRBV11-2 to TRBJ1-1; the D gene is possibly TRBD1 (6 bases). Between the trimmed V and J ends, which lost 5 bases and 5 bases, there was a span of 18 bases. The CDR3 has 15 residues. The V gene's germline CDR1 is SGHAT and CDR2 FQNNGV. The CDR3 DNA reads as TGTGCCAGCAGCGCCCCGGGGGGGCGCGAAACTGAAGCTTTCTTT. As protein: CASSAPGGRETEAFF.

This chain connects TRBV7-3 to TRBJ2-5; 13 bases line up with TRBD2. Germline V gene lookup returns CDR1 SGHTA and CDR2 FQGTGA. V shed 4 bases, J shed 2 bases, and the junction held 1 base outside the gene matches. This CDR3 has 15 amino acids. In DNA form, the CDR3 reads TGTGCCAGCAGCTCGGGACTAGCGGGGCAAGAGACCCAGTACTTC. Its translation is CASSSGLAGQETQYF.

For this clone: One junction end disagrees with the germline gene, perhaps due to a read error. J is TRBJ1-2 and V is TRBV7-9; D is ambiguous. CDR3 length: 11 amino acids. Germline V gene sequence: CDR1 SEHNR, CDR2 FQNEAQ (reference sequence). CDR3 loop: CSSSLVDGGIF. CDR3 in DNA: TGTTCCAGCAGCTTAGTGGACGGAGGTATCTTC.

V usage is TRBV12-5 and J usage is TRBJ2-1; 7 bases are a match to TRBD2. Germline assignment: CDR1 LGHNT and CDR2 FRNRAP. The CDR3 spans 15 residues. V lost 2 bases to trimming and J lost 10 bases; unmatched junction nucleotides: 11. The DNA of the CDR3 is TGTGCTAGTGGTTTGATGGGCGGGAGAGGAGCCGAGCAGTTCTTC. This gives the protein CASGLMGGRGAEQFF.

This chain uses TRBV5-1 with TRBJ2-3; 7 bases are a match to TRBD2. The V and J ends lost 5 bases and 3 bases, in that order; junction bases with no gene match: 6. This CDR3 spans 14 amino acids. CDR1 is SGHRS, CDR2 YFSETQ, per germline. This CDR3 reads CASSPGGKTDTQYF. DNA of the CDR3: TGCGCCAGCAGTCCCGGGGGGAAGACAGATACGCAGTATTTT.

The CDR3 DNA reads as TGTGCCAGCAGTTACAGGGGAATGAACACTGAAGCTTTCTTT. It translates to CASSYRGMNTEAFF. The chain links TRBV6-5 to TRBJ1-1, with TRBD1 as a possible D gene (5 bases). With 2 bases removed from V and 0 bases from J, the gap between germline ends came to 7 bases. Germline V gene lookup returns CDR1 MNHEY and CDR2 SVGAGI. The CDR3 contains 14 residues.

The V and J genes are TRBV28 and TRBJ2-7, with 10 bases matching TRBD1. Germline V CDR1 and CDR2: MDHEN, SYDVKM. The CDR3 contains 15 residues. V lost 4 bases, J lost 2 bases, and 5 bases stayed unmatched. This CDR3 is CASSSGTGAPYEQYV. The CDR3 bases are TGTGCCAGCAGTTCCGGGACAGGGGCGCCCTACGAGCAGTACGTC.

This clone was observed a handful of times. J is TRBJ1-5 and V is TRBV5-8; D unclear. With 0 bases removed from V and 7 bases from J, the gap between germline ends came to 8 bases. In germline, CDR1 is SGHTS, CDR2 YDEGEE. The CDR3 extends over 13 amino acids. The CDR3 region is CASSLVGVQPQHF. The CDR3 DNA sequence: TGTGCCAGCAGCTTGGTGGGAGTCCAGCCCCAGCATTTT.

CDR3: CASSDRAGQVYEQYF. CDR3 DNA: TGTGCCAGCTCAGACAGAGCGGGACAGGTCTACGAGCAGTACTTC. The rearrangement uses TRBV18 and TRBJ2-7; possibly TRBD1 for D (8 bases). Trimming cost V 5 bases and J 3 bases, with 17 bases left between them. The CDR3 covers 15 residues. CDR1 and CDR2 from the germline V gene are KGHSH and LQKENI.

The CDR3 spells CASSWEDSEKLFF. The CDR3 nucleotides are TGCGCCAGCAGCTGGGAGGACTCGGAAAAACTGTTTTTT. The chain has TRBV5-1 and TRBJ1-4; D unresolved. CDR1 is SGHRS, CDR2 YFSETQ, per germline. This CDR3 region has 13 residues. The germline V and J ends were trimmed by 3 bases and 8 bases, with 11 bases remaining between them.

V and J are TRBV7-2 and TRBJ2-3, with a tentative D call TRBD1 (5 bases). This CDR3 is built from 15 residues. Germline V lookup: CDR1 SGHTA, CDR2 FQGNSA. With 0 bases removed from V and 3 bases from J, the gap between germline ends came to 10 bases. The DNA for the CDR3 is TGTGCCAGCAGCTTAGCGTCAGGGTGGACAGATACGCAGTATTTT. The encoded protein is CASSLASGWTDTQYF.

The rearrangement joins TRBV5-8 to TRBJ2-1; D possibly corresponds to TRBD1 (6 bases). The CDR3 extends over 13 amino acids. V was shortened by 4 bases and J by 6 bases, with 11 bases between the two germline ends. Germline V gene sequence: CDR1 SGHTS, CDR2 YDEGEE. CDR3 region: CASSPKGGNEQFF. The CDR3 region has the DNA TGTGCCAGCAGCCCTAAAGGGGGCAATGAGCAGTTCTTC.

V usage is TRBV5-1 and J usage is TRBJ2-2; no clear D gene. V was clipped by 0 bases and J by 7 bases, with 10 bases between them. Germline V lookup: CDR1 SGHRS, CDR2 YFSETQ. The CDR3 runs 14 residues. The CDR3 loop is CASSLGTVDGELFF. CDR3 DNA sequence: TGCGCCAGCAGCTTGGGAACAGTCGACGGGGAGCTGTTTTTT.

The gene calls are TRBV6-5 and TRBJ2-3; 11 bases match TRBD2. CDR1 and CDR2 (germline): MNHEY, SVGAGI. Trimming took 4 bases from V and 2 from J; bases not matched to a gene: 2. The CDR3 length is 15 residues. The CDR3 sequence is CASSSTSGTTDTQYF. The CDR3 DNA is TGTGCCAGCAGTTCGACTAGCGGGACCACAGATACGCAGTATTTT.

The genes are TRBV14 and TRBJ2-5, with no clear D. CDR1 SGHDN and CDR2 FVKESK come from the germline V gene. The CDR3 length is 13 residues. V was shortened by 0 bases and J by 9 bases, with 11 bases between the two germline ends. The CDR3 nucleotides are TGTGCCAGCAGCCAAGACTCTAGTACACCCCAGTACTTC. This codes for CASSQDSSTPQYF.

The chain joins TRBV6-5 to TRBJ2-1; 10 bases match TRBD2. Germline-derived CDR1 and CDR2 are MNHEY and SVGAGI. CDR3 length: 13 residues. V was clipped by 3 bases and J by 10 bases; unmatched bases: 3. The CDR3 nucleotides read TGTGCCAGCAGTTATACACTAGCGGGAGAGCAGTTCTTC. Translated, it gives CASSYTLAGEQFF.

Turning to this clone: Germline and junction disagree at one end, which may indicate a read error. Other DNA sequences in this specimen translate into the identical CDR3. J is TRBJ1-1 and V is TRBV30; D not resolved. The CDR3 consists of 14 residues. Per germline, CDR1 GTSNPN and CDR2 SVGIG (reference sequence). CDR3 in amino acids: CAWTVGLENTEAFF. DNA for the CDR3: TGTGCCTGGACCGTTGGACTGGAGAACACTGAGGCTTTCTTT. Using reference TRBV30 and TRBJ1-1 for the parts outside the CDR3, the full variable domain is SQTIHQWPATLVQPVGSPLSLECTVEGTSNPNLYWYRQAAGRGLQLLFYSVGIGQISSEVPQNLSASRPQDRQFILSSKKLLLSDSGFYLCAWTVGLENTEAFFGQGTRLTVV.